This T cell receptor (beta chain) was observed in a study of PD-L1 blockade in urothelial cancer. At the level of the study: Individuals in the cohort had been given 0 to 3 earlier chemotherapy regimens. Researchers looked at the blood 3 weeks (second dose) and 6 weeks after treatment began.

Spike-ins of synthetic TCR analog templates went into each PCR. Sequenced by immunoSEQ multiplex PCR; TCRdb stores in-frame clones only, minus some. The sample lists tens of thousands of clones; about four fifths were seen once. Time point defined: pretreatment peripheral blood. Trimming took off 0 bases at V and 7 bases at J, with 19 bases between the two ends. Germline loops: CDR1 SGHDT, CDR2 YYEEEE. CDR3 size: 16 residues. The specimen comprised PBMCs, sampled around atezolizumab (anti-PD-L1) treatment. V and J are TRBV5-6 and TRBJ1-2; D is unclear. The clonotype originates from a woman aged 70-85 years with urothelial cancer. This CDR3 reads CASSLGPGSFSSGYTF. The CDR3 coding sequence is TGTGCCAGCAGCTTGGGCCCCGGGTCCTTTAGTAGTGGCTACACCTTC.